A selection of T cell receptor beta chains follows, all from one sample in a study of regulatory T cells in long-lasting Graves disease. TCRdb fed the multiplex PCR reads into MiXCR, producing one record per CDR3 protein. The sample comprises 550,000 or so distinct CDR3 sequences, 12% of which are singletons, and almost 9% rests with the top ten. These data were also reused for a study on T cells in Graves' hyperthyroidism and ophthalmopathy.

Sequencing used peripheral blood mononuclear cells (PBMCs), obtained at new diagnosis, from a patient treated with antithyroid drugs. The source is a woman aged 25-40 years with Graves disease. Both conserved end residues are part of each CDR3. The D gene is left open where the match is weak. Rows may omit the clone size; those that give it use once, few, many or a size class.

d_call: NA; j_call: TRBJ2-1; clone_size: NA; v_call: TRBV7-9; cdr3_aa: CASSLRGVGKHYYNEQFF; cdr3_nt: TGTGCCAGCAGCTTAAGAGGTGTGGGCAAACACTACTACAATGAGCAGTTCTTC
d_call: NA; j_call: TRBJ1-5; clone_size: many; v_call: TRBV2; cdr3_aa: CASSERWNQPQHF; cdr3_nt: TGTGCCAGCAGTGAACGATGGAATCAGCCCCAGCATTTT
d_call: NA; j_call: TRBJ2-7; clone_size: few; v_call: TRBV20-1; cdr3_aa: CSAEGTQNYEQYF; cdr3_nt: TGCAGTGCAGAAGGGACCCAAAACTACGAGCAGTACTTC
d_call: TRBD1; j_call: TRBJ2-3; clone_size: NA; v_call: TRBV10-3; cdr3_aa: CAISESRQGTSTDTQYF; cdr3_nt: TGTGCCATCAGTGAGTCCCGACAGGGGACTAGCACAGATACGCAGTATTTT
d_call: NA; j_call: TRBJ2-3; clone_size: many; v_call: TRBV12-3/TRBV12-4; cdr3_aa: CASSLRSTDTQYF; cdr3_nt: TGTGCCAGCAGTTTAAGGAGCACAGATACGCAGTATTTT
d_call: NA; j_call: TRBJ2-1; clone_size: few; v_call: TRBV19; cdr3_aa: CASSSRRDLTGNEQFF; cdr3_nt: TGTGCCAGTAGTTCACGGCGGGACCTCACGGGAAATGAGCAGTTCTTC
d_call: NA; j_call: TRBJ1-5; clone_size: many; v_call: TRBV5-1; cdr3_aa: CASSLGQGRPQHF; cdr3_nt: TGCGCCAGCAGCTTGGGGCAGGGACGGCCCCAGCATTTT
d_call: NA; j_call: TRBJ2-2; clone_size: NA; v_call: TRBV3-1; cdr3_aa: CASSQASAGELFF; cdr3_nt: TGTGCCAGCAGCCAAGCGAGCGCCGGGGAGCTGTTTTTT
d_call: TRBD1; j_call: TRBJ2-5; clone_size: many; v_call: TRBV29-1; cdr3_aa: CSVRPQGEQETQYF; cdr3_nt: TGCAGCGTCAGACCCCAGGGGGAGCAAGAGACCCAGTACTTC
d_call: NA; j_call: TRBJ2-5; clone_size: many; v_call: TRBV3-1; cdr3_aa: CASSQYGETQYF; cdr3_nt: TGTGCCAGCAGCCAATATGGGGAGACCCAGTACTTC
d_call: TRBD1; j_call: TRBJ1-2; clone_size: NA; v_call: TRBV25-1; cdr3_aa: CASSGGTGLNIYGYTF; cdr3_nt: TGTGCCAGCAGCGGGGGGACAGGGCTGAATATCTATGGCTACACCTTC
d_call: TRBD2; j_call: TRBJ2-7; clone_size: many; v_call: TRBV4-1; cdr3_aa: CASSQETSGSYEQYF; cdr3_nt: TGCGCCAGCAGCCAGGAGACTAGCGGCTCCTACGAGCAGTACTTC
d_call: TRBD2; j_call: TRBJ2-3; clone_size: many; v_call: TRBV7-6; cdr3_aa: CASSLGSGTSGRRSDTQYF; cdr3_nt: TGTGCCAGCAGCCTCGGGAGTGGGACTAGCGGGAGGAGGTCAGATACGCAGTATTTT
d_call: TRBD2; j_call: TRBJ2-3; clone_size: once; v_call: TRBV2; cdr3_aa: CASSGASGSNTDTQYF; cdr3_nt: TGTGCCAGCAGTGGAGCTAGCGGGAGTAACACAGATACGCAGTATTTT
d_call: NA; j_call: TRBJ2-2; clone_size: many; v_call: TRBV5-1; cdr3_aa: CASSDLDRRENTGELFF; cdr3_nt: TGCGCCAGCAGCGACTTAGACAGGCGCGAGAACACCGGGGAGCTGTTTTTT
d_call: NA; j_call: TRBJ1-5; clone_size: few; v_call: TRBV7-8; cdr3_aa: CASSLVGRTNQPQHF; cdr3_nt: TGTGCCAGCAGCTTAGTCGGCAGGACTAATCAGCCCCAGCATTTT
d_call: NA; j_call: TRBJ1-3; clone_size: NA; v_call: TRBV7-9; cdr3_aa: CASSWGLYGNTIYF; cdr3_nt: TGTGCCAGCAGCTGGGGACTATACGGAAACACCATATATTTT
d_call: TRBD1; j_call: TRBJ2-6; clone_size: NA; v_call: TRBV10-3; cdr3_aa: CATGTGGESGANVLTF; cdr3_nt: TGTGCCACGGGGACAGGTGGAGAGTCTGGGGCCAACGTCCTGACTTTC
d_call: TRBD1; j_call: TRBJ2-2; clone_size: NA; v_call: TRBV5-1; cdr3_aa: CASSSGQILNTGELFF; cdr3_nt: TGCGCCAGCAGCTCGGGACAGATTTTGAACACCGGGGAGCTGTTTTTT
d_call: NA; j_call: TRBJ2-2; clone_size: many; v_call: TRBV5-1; cdr3_aa: CASSIGHTTGELFF; cdr3_nt: TGCGCCAGCAGTATCGGCCATACGACCGGGGAGCTGTTTTTT
d_call: NA; j_call: TRBJ2-3; clone_size: many; v_call: TRBV28; cdr3_aa: CATGVDTQYF; cdr3_nt: TGTGCCACCGGGGTAGATACGCAGTATTTT
d_call: NA; j_call: TRBJ1-5; clone_size: many; v_call: TRBV10-2; cdr3_aa: CASSGAAEVNQPQHF; cdr3_nt: TGCGCCAGCAGTGGGGCGGCAGAAGTTAATCAGCCCCAGCATTTT
d_call: NA; j_call: TRBJ1-1; clone_size: many; v_call: TRBV28; cdr3_aa: CASSLWLGGPWNTEAFF; cdr3_nt: TGTGCCAGCAGTTTATGGTTGGGGGGACCATGGAACACTGAAGCTTTCTTT
d_call: TRBD1; j_call: TRBJ1-6; clone_size: many; v_call: TRBV20-1; cdr3_aa: CSAAISGQGASPLHF; cdr3_nt: TGCAGTGCCGCCATAAGCGGGCAGGGGGCTTCACCCCTCCACTTT
d_call: NA; j_call: TRBJ2-7; clone_size: few; v_call: TRBV20-1; cdr3_aa: CSARDYPQGFYEQYF; cdr3_nt: TGCAGTGCTAGAGATTACCCACAGGGATTCTACGAGCAGTACTTC
d_call: NA; j_call: TRBJ1-6; clone_size: many; v_call: TRBV20-1; cdr3_aa: CSARVSLGVRAPLHF; cdr3_nt: TGCAGTGCTAGAGTCTCCTTGGGCGTTCGGGCACCCCTCCACTTT
d_call: NA; j_call: TRBJ2-7; clone_size: many; v_call: TRBV5-1; cdr3_aa: CASSGSSFYEQYF; cdr3_nt: TGCGCCAGCAGTGGGTCCAGTTTCTACGAGCAGTACTTC
d_call: NA; j_call: TRBJ1-2; clone_size: many; v_call: TRBV11-2; cdr3_aa: CASSTYGLNYGYTF; cdr3_nt: TGTGCCAGCAGCACGTATGGCCTTAACTATGGCTACACCTTC
d_call: NA; j_call: TRBJ2-5; clone_size: many; v_call: TRBV13; cdr3_aa: CASSLLGQKTQYF; cdr3_nt: TGTGCCAGCAGCTTACTAGGACAGAAGACCCAGTACTTC
d_call: TRBD2; j_call: TRBJ2-7; clone_size: NA; v_call: TRBV20-1; cdr3_aa: CSARGSSGDEQYF; cdr3_nt: TGCAGTGCTAGAGGGTCTAGCGGCGACGAGCAGTACTTC
d_call: NA; j_call: TRBJ2-5; clone_size: many; v_call: TRBV11-2; cdr3_aa: CATSLREETQYF; cdr3_nt: TGTGCCACCTCCCTAAGGGAAGAGACCCAGTACTTC
d_call: NA; j_call: TRBJ2-5; clone_size: many; v_call: TRBV29-1; cdr3_aa: CSVEEQWQVGSQYF; cdr3_nt: TGCAGCGTTGAAGAACAGTGGCAGGTCGGGTCCCAGTACTTC
d_call: NA; j_call: TRBJ1-5; clone_size: few; v_call: TRBV19; cdr3_aa: CASSRARGTNQPQHF; cdr3_nt: TGTGCCAGTAGTAGGGCGAGGGGAACTAATCAGCCCCAGCATTTT
d_call: NA; j_call: TRBJ1-2; clone_size: NA; v_call: TRBV29-1; cdr3_aa: CSVLDPWDYGYTF; cdr3_nt: TGCAGCGTTTTAGACCCGTGGGACTATGGCTACACCTTC
d_call: NA; j_call: TRBJ2-3; clone_size: many; v_call: TRBV27; cdr3_aa: CASKQKPGSSTDTQYF; cdr3_nt: TGTGCCAGCAAACAAAAACCGGGCTCTAGCACAGATACGCAGTATTTT
d_call: NA; j_call: TRBJ2-7; clone_size: many; v_call: TRBV20-1; cdr3_aa: CSARGFRGNYEQYF; cdr3_nt: TGCAGTGCTAGAGGGTTCAGGGGAAACTACGAGCAGTACTTC
d_call: TRBD2; j_call: TRBJ2-2; clone_size: NA; v_call: TRBV11-2; cdr3_aa: CASSLSAGTNTGELFF; cdr3_nt: TGTGCCAGCAGCCTGTCAGCGGGAACAAACACCGGGGAGCTGTTTTTT
d_call: NA; j_call: TRBJ2-3; clone_size: many; v_call: TRBV2; cdr3_aa: CASSGDFTDTQYF; cdr3_nt: TGTGCCAGCAGTGGGGACTTCACAGATACGCAGTATTTT
d_call: TRBD1; j_call: TRBJ1-3; clone_size: NA; v_call: TRBV10-2; cdr3_aa: CASSEPSDRARNTIYF; cdr3_nt: TGCGCCAGCAGTGAGCCCTCCGACAGGGCCCGTAACACCATATATTTT
d_call: NA; j_call: TRBJ2-7; clone_size: many; v_call: TRBV5-1; cdr3_aa: CASSPDRVREGYSYEQYF; cdr3_nt: TGCGCCAGCAGCCCAGACAGGGTTCGGGAGGGCTACTCCTACGAGCAGTACTTC
d_call: NA; j_call: TRBJ2-7; clone_size: NA; v_call: TRBV6-5; cdr3_aa: CASSYDSVSYEQYF; cdr3_nt: TGTGCCAGCAGTTACGACAGTGTCTCCTACGAGCAGTACTTC
d_call: NA; j_call: TRBJ2-5; clone_size: many; v_call: TRBV27; cdr3_aa: CASRREETQYF; cdr3_nt: TGTGCCAGCAGGCGGGAAGAGACCCAGTACTTC
d_call: NA; j_call: TRBJ2-1; clone_size: NA; v_call: TRBV3-1; cdr3_aa: CASSQDSTGLLEWSEQFF; cdr3_nt: TGTGCCAGCAGCCAAGATTCGACAGGTCTCCTTGAATGGAGCGAGCAGTTCTTC
d_call: NA; j_call: TRBJ1-1; clone_size: few; v_call: TRBV19; cdr3_aa: CASSPWIDTEAFF; cdr3_nt: TGTGCCAGTAGTCCTTGGATTGACACTGAAGCTTTCTTT
d_call: NA; j_call: TRBJ2-1; clone_size: NA; v_call: TRBV19; cdr3_aa: CASSITDSYNEQFF; cdr3_nt: TGTGCCAGTAGTATAACGGACTCCTACAATGAGCAGTTCTTC
d_call: TRBD1; j_call: TRBJ2-7; clone_size: NA; v_call: TRBV4-3; cdr3_aa: CASSQGTGGARTSERNYEQYF; cdr3_nt: TGCGCCAGCAGCCAAGGGACAGGGGGCGCCCGGACTAGCGAAAGAAACTACGAGCAGTACTTC
d_call: NA; j_call: TRBJ2-3; clone_size: many; v_call: TRBV5-1; cdr3_aa: CASSQKPGITDTQYF; cdr3_nt: TGCGCCAGCAGCCAAAAACCGGGGATCACAGATACGCAGTATTTT
d_call: NA; j_call: TRBJ2-7; clone_size: few; v_call: TRBV19; cdr3_aa: CASSTPFGREQYF; cdr3_nt: TGTGCCAGTAGTACCCCCTTCGGCCGCGAGCAGTACTTC
d_call: TRBD1; j_call: TRBJ1-4; clone_size: many; v_call: TRBV7-2; cdr3_aa: CASSPGTGRGEKLFF; cdr3_nt: TGTGCCAGCAGCCCAGGGACAGGGAGGGGGGAAAAACTGTTTTTT
d_call: TRBD1; j_call: TRBJ2-5; clone_size: many; v_call: TRBV4-1; cdr3_aa: CASSHPGTGSETQYF; cdr3_nt: TGCGCCAGCAGCCATCCCGGGACAGGTAGCGAGACCCAGTACTTC
d_call: NA; j_call: TRBJ2-3; clone_size: many; v_call: TRBV20-1; cdr3_aa: CSASAWGGSTDTQYF; cdr3_nt: TGCAGTGCTAGCGCATGGGGAGGCAGCACAGATACGCAGTATTTT
d_call: TRBD1; j_call: TRBJ1-5; clone_size: many; v_call: TRBV12-3/TRBV12-4; cdr3_aa: CASSSQGGRQPQHF; cdr3_nt: TGTGCCAGCAGTTCACAGGGGGGAAGGCAGCCCCAGCATTTT
d_call: NA; j_call: TRBJ1-1; clone_size: NA; v_call: TRBV19; cdr3_aa: CASSRWGLIRRAEAFF; cdr3_nt: TGTGCCAGTTCGAGGTGGGGGCTGATTCGAAGGGCTGAAGCTTTCTTT
d_call: NA; j_call: TRBJ2-7; clone_size: few; v_call: TRBV11-3; cdr3_aa: CAGSSGPQREQYF; cdr3_nt: TGTGCCGGCAGCTCAGGGCCTCAGCGCGAGCAGTACTTC
d_call: NA; j_call: TRBJ2-4; clone_size: many; v_call: TRBV12-3/TRBV12-4; cdr3_aa: CASSFTANIQYF; cdr3_nt: TGTGCCAGCAGTTTCACAGCCAACATTCAGTACTTC
d_call: NA; j_call: TRBJ2-3; clone_size: many; v_call: TRBV18; cdr3_aa: CASSGGLSGTQYF; cdr3_nt: TGTGCCAGCTCAGGCGGGCTATCTGGTACGCAGTATTTT
d_call: TRBD1; j_call: TRBJ2-1; clone_size: many; v_call: TRBV11-2; cdr3_aa: CASSQKPAITGVPYNEQFF; cdr3_nt: TGTGCCAGCAGCCAAAAGCCTGCCATCACAGGGGTGCCCTACAATGAGCAGTTCTTC
d_call: NA; j_call: TRBJ1-6; clone_size: many; v_call: TRBV28; cdr3_aa: CASTPESIYNSPLHF; cdr3_nt: TGTGCCAGCACACCCGAGTCGATATATAATTCACCCCTCCACTTT